One sample yielded the 5 T cell receptor beta chains listed below, sequenced in a study of a mutant IDH1 vaccine in newly diagnosed glioma. Time point of the sample: baseline, week 1 (first vaccination visit). Stated treatment: pre-vaccination baseline after standard-of-care therapy. Some clones are missing from TCRdb's copy, which holds only in-frame ones; the method was immunoSEQ multiplex PCR. The data contain about 67,000 clones, about four fifths of them singletons. Material: peripheral blood mononuclear cells (PBMCs), obtained from a glioma patient treated with radiotherapy, temozolomide or both. The receptors were gathered from a woman between 18 and 29 years old with glioma. Some clones in this sample may be carry-over from other donors' samples.

The V and J genes are TRBV5-6 and TRBJ2-5; 8 nucleotides align to TRBD2. Germline V gene data show CDR1 as SGHDT and CDR2 as YYEEEE. The CDR3 spans 16 residues. V lost 4 bases, J lost 5 bases, and 13 bases stayed unmatched. The CDR3 reads CASSTRYLLADETQYF. DNA for the CDR3: TGTGCCAGCAGCACTCGCTACTTACTAGCGGATGAGACCCAGTACTTC.

V and J are TRBV4-1 and TRBJ2-7; D remains ambiguous. CDR1 MGHRA and CDR2 YSYEKL come from the germline V gene. The CDR3 has 16 residues. V was shortened by 4 bases and J by 3 bases, with 19 bases between the two germline ends. Here the CDR3 DNA reads TGCGCCAGCAGCCTCTCCCTAGGTATGTCGAGCTACGAGCAGTACTTC. Translated: CASSLSLGMSSYEQYF.

CDR3 residues: CASSLRGRVEDEQFF. The DNA of the CDR3 is TGCGCCAGCAGCCTTCGGGGGAGGGTAGAAGATGAGCAGTTCTTC. This rearrangement joins TRBV4-1 to TRBJ2-1; 7 bases are a match to TRBD2. Per germline, CDR1 MGHRA and CDR2 YSYEKL. V lost 4 bases, J lost 8 bases, and 11 bases stayed unmatched. The CDR3 covers 15 residues.

This clone was found once. The chain joins TRBV20-1 to TRBJ1-2; no definite D call. Trimming cost V 3 bases and J 7 bases, with 9 bases left between them. This CDR3 is built from 11 residues. Germline CDR1 is DFQATT and CDR2 is SNEGSKA (reference sequence). In DNA, the CDR3 is TGCAGTGCTAGCAATGTGGGTGGCTACACCTTC. Translated: CSASNVGGYTF.

This sequence joins TRBV9 and TRBJ2-2; D might be TRBD2 (7 bases). Germline lookup yields CDR1 SGDLS and CDR2 YYNGEE. The CDR3 spans 15 residues. V was trimmed by 3 bases and J by 5 bases, leaving 14 bases between them. The CDR3 is CASSAAGAGTGELFF. The CDR3 DNA follows: TGTGCCAGCAGCGCGGCGGGGGCCGGGACCGGGGAGCTGTTTTTT.